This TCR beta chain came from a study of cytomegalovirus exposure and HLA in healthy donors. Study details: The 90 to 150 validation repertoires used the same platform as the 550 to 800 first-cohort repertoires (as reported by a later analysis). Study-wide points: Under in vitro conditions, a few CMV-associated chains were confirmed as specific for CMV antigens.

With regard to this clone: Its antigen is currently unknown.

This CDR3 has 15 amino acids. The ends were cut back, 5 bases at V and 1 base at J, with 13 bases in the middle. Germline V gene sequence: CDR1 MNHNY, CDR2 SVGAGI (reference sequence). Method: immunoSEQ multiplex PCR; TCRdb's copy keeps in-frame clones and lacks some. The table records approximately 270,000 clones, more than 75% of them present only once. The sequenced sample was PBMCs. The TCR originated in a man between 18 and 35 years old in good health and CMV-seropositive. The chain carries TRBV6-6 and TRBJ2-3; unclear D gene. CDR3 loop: CASSRWWEGTDTQYF. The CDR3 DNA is TGTGCCAGCAGTCGCTGGTGGGAAGGCACAGATACGCAGTATTTT.